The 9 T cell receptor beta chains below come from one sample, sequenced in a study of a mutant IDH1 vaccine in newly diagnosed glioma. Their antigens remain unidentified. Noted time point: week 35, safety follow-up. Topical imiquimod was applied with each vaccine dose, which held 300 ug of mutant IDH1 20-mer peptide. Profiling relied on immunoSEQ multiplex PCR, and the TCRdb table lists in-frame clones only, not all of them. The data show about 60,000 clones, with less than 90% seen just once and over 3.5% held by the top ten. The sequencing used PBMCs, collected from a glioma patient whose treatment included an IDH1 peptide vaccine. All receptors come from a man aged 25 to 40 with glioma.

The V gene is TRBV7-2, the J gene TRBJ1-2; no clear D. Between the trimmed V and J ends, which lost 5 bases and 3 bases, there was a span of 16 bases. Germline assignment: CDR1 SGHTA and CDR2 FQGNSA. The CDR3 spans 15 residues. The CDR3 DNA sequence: TGTGCCAGCAGCACGATACAACTGCCCGACTATGGCTACACCTTC. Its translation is CASSTIQLPDYGYTF.

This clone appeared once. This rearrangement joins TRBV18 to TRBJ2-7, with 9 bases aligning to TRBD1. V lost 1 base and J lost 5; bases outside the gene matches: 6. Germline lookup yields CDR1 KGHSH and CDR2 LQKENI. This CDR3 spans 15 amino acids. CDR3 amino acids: CASSPLIGQGNEQYF. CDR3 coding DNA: TGTGCCAGCTCACCACTTATAGGACAGGGGAACGAGCAGTACTTC.

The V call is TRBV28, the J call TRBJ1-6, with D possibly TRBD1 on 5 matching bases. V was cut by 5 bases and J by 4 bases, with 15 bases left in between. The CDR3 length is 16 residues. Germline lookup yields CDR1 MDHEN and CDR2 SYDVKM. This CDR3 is CASSKPHRIYNSPLHF. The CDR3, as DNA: TGTGCCAGCAGTAAACCCCACAGGATTTATAATTCACCCCTCCACTTT.

The CDR3 DNA sequence: TGTGCCAGCAGTTTGGTTGTTTTGGAGGGGGCCGGTGAAAAACTGTTTTTT. Amino acids: CASSLVVLEGAGEKLFF. The chain carries TRBV28 and TRBJ1-4; 7 nucleotides match TRBD1. Germline values: CDR1 MDHEN, CDR2 SYDVKM. This CDR3 has 17 residues. J gave up 7 bases and V 3 bases, and 14 bases lay outside the gene matches.

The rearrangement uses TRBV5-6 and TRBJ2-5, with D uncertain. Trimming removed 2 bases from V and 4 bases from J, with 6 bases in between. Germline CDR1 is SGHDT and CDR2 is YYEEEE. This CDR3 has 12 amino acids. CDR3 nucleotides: TGTGCCAGCAGCTTTACTGGAGAGACCCAGTACTTC. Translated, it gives CASSFTGETQYF.

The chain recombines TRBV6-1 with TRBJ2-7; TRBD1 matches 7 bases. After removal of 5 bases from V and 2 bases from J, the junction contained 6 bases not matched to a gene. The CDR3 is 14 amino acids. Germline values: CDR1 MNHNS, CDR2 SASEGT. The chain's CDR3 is CASSKQTGTYEQYF. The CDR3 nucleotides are TGTGCCAGCAGTAAACAGACAGGGACCTACGAGCAGTACTTC.

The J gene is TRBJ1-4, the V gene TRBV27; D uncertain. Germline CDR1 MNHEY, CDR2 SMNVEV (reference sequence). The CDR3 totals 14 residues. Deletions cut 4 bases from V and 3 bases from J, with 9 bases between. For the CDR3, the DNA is TGTGCCAGCAGTTCGAGTATTTCTAATGAAAAACTGTTTTTT. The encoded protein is CASSSSISNEKLFF.

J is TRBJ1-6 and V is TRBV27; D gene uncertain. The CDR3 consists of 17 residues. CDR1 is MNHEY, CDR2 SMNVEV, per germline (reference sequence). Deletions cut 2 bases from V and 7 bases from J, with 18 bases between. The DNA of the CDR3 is TGTGCCAGCAGTTTAGACCTACGGGCCATCGGGAATTCACCCCTCCACTTT. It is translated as CASSLDLRAIGNSPLHF.

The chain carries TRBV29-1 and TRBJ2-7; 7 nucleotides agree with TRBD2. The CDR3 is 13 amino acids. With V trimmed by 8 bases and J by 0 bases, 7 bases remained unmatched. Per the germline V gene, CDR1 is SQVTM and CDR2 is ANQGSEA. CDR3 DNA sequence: TGCAGCACCGTCTCGGGGGGCTCCTACGAGCAGTACTTC. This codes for CSTVSGGSYEQYF.